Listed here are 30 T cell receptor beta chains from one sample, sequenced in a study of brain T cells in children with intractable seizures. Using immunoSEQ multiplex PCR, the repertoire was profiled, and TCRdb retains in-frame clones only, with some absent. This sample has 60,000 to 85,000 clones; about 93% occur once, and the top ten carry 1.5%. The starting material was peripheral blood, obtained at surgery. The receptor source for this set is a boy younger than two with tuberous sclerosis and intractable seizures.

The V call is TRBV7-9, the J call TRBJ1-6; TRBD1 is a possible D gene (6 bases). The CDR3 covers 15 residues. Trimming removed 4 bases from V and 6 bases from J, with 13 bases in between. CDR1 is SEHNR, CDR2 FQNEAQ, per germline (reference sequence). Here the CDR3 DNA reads TGTGCCAGCAGCTCAAATACAGGGACTAATTCACCCCTCCACTTT. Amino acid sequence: CASSSNTGTNSPLHF.

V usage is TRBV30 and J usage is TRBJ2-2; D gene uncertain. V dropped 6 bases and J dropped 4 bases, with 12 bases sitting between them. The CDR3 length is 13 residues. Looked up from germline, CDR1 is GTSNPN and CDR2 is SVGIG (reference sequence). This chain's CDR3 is CACFRAPTGELFF. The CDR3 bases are TGTGCCTGTTTTAGGGCGCCCACCGGGGAGCTGTTTTTT.

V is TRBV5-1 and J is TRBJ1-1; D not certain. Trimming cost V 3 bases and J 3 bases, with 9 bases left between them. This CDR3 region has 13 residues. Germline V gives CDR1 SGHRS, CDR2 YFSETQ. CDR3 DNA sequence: TGCGCCAGCAGCTACTACAGAGACACTGAAGCTTTCTTT. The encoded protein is CASSYYRDTEAFF. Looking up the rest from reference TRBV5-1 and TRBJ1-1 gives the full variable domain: KAGVTQTPRYLIKTRGQQVTLSCSPISGHRSVSWYQQTPGQGLQFLFEYFSETQRNKGNFPGRFSGRQFSNSRSEMNVSTLELGDSALYLCASSYYRDTEAFFGQGTRLTVV.

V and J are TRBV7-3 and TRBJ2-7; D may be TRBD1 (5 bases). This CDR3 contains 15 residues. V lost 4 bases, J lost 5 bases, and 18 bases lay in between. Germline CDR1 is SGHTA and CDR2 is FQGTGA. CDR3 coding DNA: TGTGCCAGCAGCTACCCTGGGGCCCCACCCCACGAGCAGTACTTC. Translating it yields CASSYPGAPPHEQYF.

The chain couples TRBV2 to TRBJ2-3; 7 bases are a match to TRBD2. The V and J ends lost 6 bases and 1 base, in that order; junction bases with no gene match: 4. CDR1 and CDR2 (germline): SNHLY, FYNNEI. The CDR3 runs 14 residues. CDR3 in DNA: TGTGCCAGCAGACTTGGGGGGGGCACAGATACGCAGTATTTT. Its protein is CASRLGGGTDTQYF.

The CDR3 DNA reads TGCGCCAGCAGCGGGGGACTAGGTATTATTACGCAGTATTTT. It is translated as CASSGGLGIITQYF. V and J are TRBV10-2 and TRBJ2-3, with 8 positions matching TRBD2. Per the germline V gene, CDR1 is WSHSY and CDR2 is SAAADI. The J segment lost 8 bases and the V segment lost 6 bases, leaving 10 bases of the junction unmatched. The CDR3 totals 14 residues.

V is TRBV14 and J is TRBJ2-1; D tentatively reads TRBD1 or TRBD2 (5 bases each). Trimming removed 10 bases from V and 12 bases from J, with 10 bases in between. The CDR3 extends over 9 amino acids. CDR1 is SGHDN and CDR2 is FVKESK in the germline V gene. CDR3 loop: CAIQGRQFF. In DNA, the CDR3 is TGTGCCATCCAGGGACGGCAGTTCTTC.

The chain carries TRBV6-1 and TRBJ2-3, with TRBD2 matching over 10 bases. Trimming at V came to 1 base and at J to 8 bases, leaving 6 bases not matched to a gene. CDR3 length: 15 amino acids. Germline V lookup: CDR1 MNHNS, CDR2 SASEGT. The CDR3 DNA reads TGTGCCAGCAGTGAAGTCACTAGCGGGATTGGTACGCAGTATTTT. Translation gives CASSEVTSGIGTQYF.

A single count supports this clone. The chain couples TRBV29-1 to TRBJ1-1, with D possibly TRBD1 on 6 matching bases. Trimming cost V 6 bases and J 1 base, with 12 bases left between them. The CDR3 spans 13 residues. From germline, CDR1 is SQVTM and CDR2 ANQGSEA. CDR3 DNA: TGCAGCGTAGCCAGGGGCACGAACACTGAAGCTTTCTTT. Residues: CSVARGTNTEAFF. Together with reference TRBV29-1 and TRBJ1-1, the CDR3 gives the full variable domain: SAVISQKPSRDICQRGTSLTIQCQVDSQVTMMFWYRQQPGQSLTLIATANQGSEATYESGFVIDKFPISRPNLTFSTLTVSNMSPEDSSIYLCSVARGTNTEAFFGQGTRLTVV.

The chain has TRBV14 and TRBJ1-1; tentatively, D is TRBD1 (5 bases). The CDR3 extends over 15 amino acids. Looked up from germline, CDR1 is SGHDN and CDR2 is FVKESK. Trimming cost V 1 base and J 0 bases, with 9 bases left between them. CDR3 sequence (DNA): TGTGCCAGCAGCCAAGTCTGGGGCATGAACACTGAAGCTTTCTTT. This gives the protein CASSQVWGMNTEAFF. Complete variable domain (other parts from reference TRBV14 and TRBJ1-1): EAGVTQFPSHSVIEKGQTVTLRCDPISGHDNLYWYRRVMGKEIKFLLHFVKESKQDESGMPNNRFLAERTGGTYSTLKVQPAELEDSGVYFCASSQVWGMNTEAFFGQGTRLTVV.

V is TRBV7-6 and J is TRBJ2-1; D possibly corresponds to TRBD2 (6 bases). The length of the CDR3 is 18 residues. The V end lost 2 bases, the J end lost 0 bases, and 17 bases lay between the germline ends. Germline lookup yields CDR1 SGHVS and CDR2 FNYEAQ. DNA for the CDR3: TGTGCCAGCAGCTTAAGGGGACTTCCTCCCAGCTCCTACAATGAGCAGTTCTTC. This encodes CASSLRGLPPSSYNEQFF.

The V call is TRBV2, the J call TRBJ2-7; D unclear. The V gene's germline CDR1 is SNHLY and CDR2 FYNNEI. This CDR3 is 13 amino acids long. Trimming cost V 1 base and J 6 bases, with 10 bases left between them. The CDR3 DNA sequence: TGTGCCAGCAGTGAAGAGGCCGGCCGCGAGCAGTACTTC. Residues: CASSEEAGREQYF.

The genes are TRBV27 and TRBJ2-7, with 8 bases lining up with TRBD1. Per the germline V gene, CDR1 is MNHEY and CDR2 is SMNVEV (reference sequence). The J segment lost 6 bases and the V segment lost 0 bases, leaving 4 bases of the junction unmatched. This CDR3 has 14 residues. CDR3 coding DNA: TGTGCCAGCAGTTTATCAGGTCAGGGGGCCGAGCAGTACTTC. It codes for CASSLSGQGAEQYF.

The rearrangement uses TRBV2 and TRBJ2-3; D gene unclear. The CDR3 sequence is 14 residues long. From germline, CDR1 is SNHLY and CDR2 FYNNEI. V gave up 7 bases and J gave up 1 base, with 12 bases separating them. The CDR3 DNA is TGTGCCAGCACGATGCGGACCGGCACAGATACGCAGTATTTT. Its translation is CASTMRTGTDTQYF. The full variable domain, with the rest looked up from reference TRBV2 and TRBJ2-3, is EPEVTQTPSHQVTQMGQEVILRCVPISNHLYFYWYRQILGQKVEFLVSFYNNEISEKSEIFDDQFSVERPDGSNFTLKIRSTKLEDSAMYFCASTMRTGTDTQYFGPGTRLTVL.

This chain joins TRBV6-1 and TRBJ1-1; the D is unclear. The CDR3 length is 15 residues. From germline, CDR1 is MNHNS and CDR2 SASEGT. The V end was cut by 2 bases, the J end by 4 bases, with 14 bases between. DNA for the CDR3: TGTGCCAGCAGTGAAAGCTCGGAAGTTTTCACTGAAGCTTTCTTT. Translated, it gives CASSESSEVFTEAFF.

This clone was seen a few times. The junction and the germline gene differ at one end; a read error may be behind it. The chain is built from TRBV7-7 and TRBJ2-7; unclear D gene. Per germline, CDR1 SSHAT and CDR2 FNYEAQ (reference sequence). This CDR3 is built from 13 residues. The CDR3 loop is CASSLDETYEQYF. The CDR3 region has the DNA TGTGCTAGCAGCTTAGACGAAACCTACGAGCAGTACTTC.

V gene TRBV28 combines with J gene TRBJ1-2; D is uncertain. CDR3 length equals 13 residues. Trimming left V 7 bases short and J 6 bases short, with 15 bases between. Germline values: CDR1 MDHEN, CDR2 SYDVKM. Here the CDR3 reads CASTTPQGNGYTF. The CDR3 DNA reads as TGTGCCAGCACTACACCCCAAGGCAATGGCTACACCTTC.

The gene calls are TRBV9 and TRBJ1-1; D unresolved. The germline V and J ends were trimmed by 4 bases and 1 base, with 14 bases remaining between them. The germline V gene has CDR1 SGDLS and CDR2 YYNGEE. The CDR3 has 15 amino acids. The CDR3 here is CASSPQVTWNTEAFF. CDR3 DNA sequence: TGTGCCAGCAGCCCCCAAGTTACCTGGAACACTGAAGCTTTCTTT. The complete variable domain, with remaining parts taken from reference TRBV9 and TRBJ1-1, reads DSGVTQTPKHLITATGQRVTLRCSPRSGDLSVYWYQQSLDQGLQFLIQYYNGEERAKGNILERFSAQQFPDLHSELNLSSLELGDSALYFCASSPQVTWNTEAFFGQGTRLTVV.

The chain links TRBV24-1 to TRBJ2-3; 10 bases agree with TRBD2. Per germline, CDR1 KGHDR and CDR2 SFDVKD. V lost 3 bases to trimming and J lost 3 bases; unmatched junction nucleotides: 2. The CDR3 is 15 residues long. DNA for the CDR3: TGTGCCACCAGTGATCAGACTAGCGGGACAGATACGCAGTATTTT. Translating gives CATSDQTSGTDTQYF.

The CDR3 DNA reads as TGTGCCACCAGTGATTTTCCTAGCGGGACGTCCTACAATGAGCAGTTCTTC. The encoded protein is CATSDFPSGTSYNEQFF. This chain uses TRBV24-1 with TRBJ2-1, with 9 bases matching TRBD2. From germline, CDR1 is KGHDR and CDR2 SFDVKD. With V trimmed by 1 base and J by 1 base, 4 bases remained unmatched. The CDR3 runs 17 residues.

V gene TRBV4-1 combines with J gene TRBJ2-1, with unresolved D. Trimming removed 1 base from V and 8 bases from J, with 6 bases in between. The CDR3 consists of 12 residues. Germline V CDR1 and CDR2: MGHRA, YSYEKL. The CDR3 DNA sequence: TGCGCCAGCAGCCAAGTCGGGTATGAGCAGTTCTTC. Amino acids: CASSQVGYEQFF.

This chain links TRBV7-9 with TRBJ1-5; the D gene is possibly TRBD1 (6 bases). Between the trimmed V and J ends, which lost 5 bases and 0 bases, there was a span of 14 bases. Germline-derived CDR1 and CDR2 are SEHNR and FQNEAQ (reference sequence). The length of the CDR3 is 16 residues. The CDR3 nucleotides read TGTGCCAGCAGCATGGGACACCCTTATAGCAATCAGCCCCAGCATTTT. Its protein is CASSMGHPYSNQPQHF.

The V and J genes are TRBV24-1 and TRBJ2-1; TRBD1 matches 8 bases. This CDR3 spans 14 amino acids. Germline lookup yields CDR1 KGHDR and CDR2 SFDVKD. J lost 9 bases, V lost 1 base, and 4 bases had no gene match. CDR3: CATSDFRDRGEQFF. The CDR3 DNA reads TGTGCCACCAGTGATTTTCGAGACAGGGGTGAGCAGTTCTTC.

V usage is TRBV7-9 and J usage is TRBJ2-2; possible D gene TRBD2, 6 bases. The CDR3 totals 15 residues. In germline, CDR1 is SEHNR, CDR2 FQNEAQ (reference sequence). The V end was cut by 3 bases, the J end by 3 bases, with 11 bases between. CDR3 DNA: TGTGCCAGCAGCTTGGTGGGGGAGGACACCGGGGAGCTGTTTTTT. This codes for CASSLVGEDTGELFF.

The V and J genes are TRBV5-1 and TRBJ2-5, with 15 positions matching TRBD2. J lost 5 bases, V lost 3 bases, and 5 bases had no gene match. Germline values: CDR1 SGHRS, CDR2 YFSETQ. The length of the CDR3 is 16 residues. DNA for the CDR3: TGCGCCAGCAGCTACCATGGACTAGCGGGAGGGGAGACCCAGTACTTC. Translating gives CASSYHGLAGGETQYF.

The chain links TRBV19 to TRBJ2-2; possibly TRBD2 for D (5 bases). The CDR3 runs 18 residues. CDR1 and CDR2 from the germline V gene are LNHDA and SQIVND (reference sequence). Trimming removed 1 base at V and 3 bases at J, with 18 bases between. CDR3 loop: CASSIVGIGTLHTGELFF. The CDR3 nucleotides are TGTGCCAGTAGTATAGTCGGGATAGGAACCCTCCACACCGGGGAGCTGTTTTTT.

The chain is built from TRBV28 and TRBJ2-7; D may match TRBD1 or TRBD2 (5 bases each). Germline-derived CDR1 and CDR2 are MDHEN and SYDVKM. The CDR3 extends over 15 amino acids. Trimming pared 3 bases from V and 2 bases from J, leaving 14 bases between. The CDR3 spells CASSFRDGWAYEQYF. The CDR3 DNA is TGTGCCAGCAGTTTCAGGGACGGATGGGCCTACGAGCAGTACTTC.

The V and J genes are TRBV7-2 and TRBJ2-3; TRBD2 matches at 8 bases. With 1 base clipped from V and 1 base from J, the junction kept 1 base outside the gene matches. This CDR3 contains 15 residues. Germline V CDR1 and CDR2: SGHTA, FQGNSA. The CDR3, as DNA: TGTGCCAGCAGCTTAGTAGCGGGGCGCACAGATACGCAGTATTTT. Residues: CASSLVAGRTDTQYF. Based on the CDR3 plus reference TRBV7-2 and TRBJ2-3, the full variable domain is GAGVSQSPSNKVTEKGKDVELRCDPISGHTALYWYRQSLGQGLEFLIYFQGNSAPDKSGLPSDRFSAERTGGSVSTLTIQRTQQEDSAVYLCASSLVAGRTDTQYFGPGTRLTVL.

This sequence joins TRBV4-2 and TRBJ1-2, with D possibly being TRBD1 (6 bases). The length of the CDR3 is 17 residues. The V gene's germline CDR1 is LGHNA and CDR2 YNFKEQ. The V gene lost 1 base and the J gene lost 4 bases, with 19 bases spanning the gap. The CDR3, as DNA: TGTGCCAGCAGCCAAGGGGGTGGGGGGCAAGTGAGCTATGGCTACACCTTC. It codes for CASSQGGGGQVSYGYTF.

The CDR3 coding sequence is TGTGCCATCAGTGAGCCGGATGAGTCTAATGAGCAGTTCTTC. Translating gives CAISEPDESNEQFF. This chain uses TRBV10-3 with TRBJ2-1; D gene ambiguous. The CDR3 is 14 amino acids. Germline-derived CDR1 and CDR2 are ENHRY and SYGVKD. V shed 2 bases and J shed 7 bases, with 12 bases lying between them.